This TCR beta chain was profiled in a study of T cell responses to AZD1222 COVID-19 vaccine. Overall study results and limits: Every sample of the repertoires postdated the peak T cell response. Donors were mostly white British, more females; clonal diversity possibly underestimated.

CDR1 is MDHEN and CDR2 is SYDVKM in the germline V gene. V lost 2 bases and J lost 19, with 3 bases in between. The CDR3 sequence is 8 residues long. Libraries were prepared by immunoSEQ multiplex PCR; TCRdb keeps only in-frame clonotypes and omits some of them. The sample has tens of thousands of clones, roughly 88% seen once. Worth noting for this clone: Its antigen remains unidentified.

The chain combines TRBV28 with TRBJ1-6; D uncertain. The starting material was peripheral blood, obtained 28 days after the second AZD1222 dose. The receptor's source is an adult who received the AZD1222 COVID-19 vaccine. This CDR3 is CASSLEHF. CDR3 DNA: TGTGCCAGCAGTTTAGAGCACTTT.